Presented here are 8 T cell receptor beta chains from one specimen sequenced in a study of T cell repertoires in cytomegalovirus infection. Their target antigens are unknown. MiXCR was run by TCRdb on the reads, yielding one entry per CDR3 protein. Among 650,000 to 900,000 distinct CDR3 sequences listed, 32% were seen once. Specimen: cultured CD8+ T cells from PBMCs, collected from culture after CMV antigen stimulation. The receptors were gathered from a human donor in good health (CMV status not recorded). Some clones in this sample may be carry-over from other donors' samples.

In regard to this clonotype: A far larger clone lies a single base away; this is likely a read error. CDR3 residues: CASSLGSVTQYF. For the CDR3, the DNA is TGTGCCAGCAGCTTAGGAAGTGTGACCCAGTACTTC. The rearrangement joins TRBV7-2 to TRBJ2-5; D is ambiguous. CDR1 SGHTA and CDR2 FQGNSA come from the germline V gene. V was trimmed by 1 base and J by 7 bases, leaving 7 bases between them. CDR3 length equals 12 residues.

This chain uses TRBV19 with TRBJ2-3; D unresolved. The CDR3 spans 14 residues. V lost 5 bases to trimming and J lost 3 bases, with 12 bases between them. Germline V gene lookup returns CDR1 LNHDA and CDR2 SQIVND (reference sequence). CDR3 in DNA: TGTGCCAGTAGTCCGGGTTTTTTTACAGATACGCAGTATTTT. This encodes CASSPGFFTDTQYF. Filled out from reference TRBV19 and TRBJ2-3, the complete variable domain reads DGGITQSPKYLFRKEGQNVTLSCEQNLNHDAMYWYRQDPGQGLRLIYYSQIVNDFQKGDIAEGYSVSREKKESFPLTVTSAQKNPTAFYLCASSPGFFTDTQYFGPGTRLTVL.

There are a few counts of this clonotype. The CDR3 sequence: CASRYRGSGNQPQHF. In nucleotides, the CDR3 is TGTGCCAGCAGGTACAGGGGGTCGGGCAATCAGCCCCAGCATTTT. The genes are TRBV12-3 or TRBV12-4 and TRBJ1-5; 8 positions match TRBD1. CDR3 length: 15 residues. The ends lost 6 bases at V and 2 bases at J; junction bases unmatched: 6.

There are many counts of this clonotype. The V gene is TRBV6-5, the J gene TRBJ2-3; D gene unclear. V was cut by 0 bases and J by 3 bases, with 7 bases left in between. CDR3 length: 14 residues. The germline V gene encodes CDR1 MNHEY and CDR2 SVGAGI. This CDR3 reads CASSYSPATDTQYF. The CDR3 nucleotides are TGTGCCAGCAGTTACTCGCCCGCTACAGATACGCAGTATTTT.

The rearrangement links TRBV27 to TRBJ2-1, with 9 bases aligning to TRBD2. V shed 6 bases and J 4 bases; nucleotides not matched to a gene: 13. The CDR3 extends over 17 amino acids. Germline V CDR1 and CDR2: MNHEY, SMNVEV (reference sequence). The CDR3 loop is CASSYGSSGDAYNEQFF. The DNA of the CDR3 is TGTGCCAGCAGCTATGGATCTAGCGGGGACGCTTACAATGAGCAGTTCTTC.

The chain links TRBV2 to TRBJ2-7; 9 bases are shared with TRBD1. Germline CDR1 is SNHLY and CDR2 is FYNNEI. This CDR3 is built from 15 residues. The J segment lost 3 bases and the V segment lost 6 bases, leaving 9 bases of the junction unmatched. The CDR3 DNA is TGTGCCAGCAGGGGGGGACAGGGATTAAACTACGAGCAGTACTTC. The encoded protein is CASRGGQGLNYEQYF.

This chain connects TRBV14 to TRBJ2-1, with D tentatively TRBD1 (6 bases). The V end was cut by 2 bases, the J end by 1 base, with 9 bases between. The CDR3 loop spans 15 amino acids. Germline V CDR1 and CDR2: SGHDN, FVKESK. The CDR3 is CASSQTGHSYNEQFF. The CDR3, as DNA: TGTGCCAGCAGCCAAACGGGACATTCCTACAATGAGCAGTTCTTC.

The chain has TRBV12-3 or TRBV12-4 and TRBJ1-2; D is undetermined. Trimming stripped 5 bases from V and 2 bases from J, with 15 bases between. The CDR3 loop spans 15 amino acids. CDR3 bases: TGTGCCAGCAGTGCCGGACGGGCTGGGAACTATGGCTACACCTTC. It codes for CASSAGRAGNYGYTF.